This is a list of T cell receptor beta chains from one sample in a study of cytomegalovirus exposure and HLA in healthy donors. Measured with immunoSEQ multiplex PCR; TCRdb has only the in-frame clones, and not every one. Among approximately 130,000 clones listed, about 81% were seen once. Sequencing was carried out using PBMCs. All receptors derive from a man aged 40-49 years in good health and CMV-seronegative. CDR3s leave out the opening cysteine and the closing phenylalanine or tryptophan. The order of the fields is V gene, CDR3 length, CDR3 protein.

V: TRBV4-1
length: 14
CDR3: ASSQGLTGGFYEQY

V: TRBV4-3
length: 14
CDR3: ASSQEVGTGDSPLH

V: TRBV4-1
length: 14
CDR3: ASSQELVAVLGSQY

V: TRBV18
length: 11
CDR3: ASSPTGMETQY

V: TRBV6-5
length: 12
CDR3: ASSGDNLGYEQY

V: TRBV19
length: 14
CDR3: ASTPARNTVSYGYT

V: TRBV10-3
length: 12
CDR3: AIRMGQGARTQY

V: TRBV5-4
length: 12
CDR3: ASSPSNSNYGYT

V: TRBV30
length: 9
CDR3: GLQPGNTIY

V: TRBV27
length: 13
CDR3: ASSFLSSGKETQY

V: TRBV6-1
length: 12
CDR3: ATRLEHRGTEAF

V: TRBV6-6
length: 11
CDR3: ASSSRDSWGYT

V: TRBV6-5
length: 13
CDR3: ASRDPGQGSYGYT

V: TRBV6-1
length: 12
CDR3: ASSEGTGAYIQY

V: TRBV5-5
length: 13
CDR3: ASSGAVQETYEQY

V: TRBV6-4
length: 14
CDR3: ASTTGGPFYNQPQH

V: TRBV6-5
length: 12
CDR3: ASSYSWGAGELF

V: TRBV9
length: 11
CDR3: ASSVATGTEAF

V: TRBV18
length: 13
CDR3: ASSPPERGYNEQF

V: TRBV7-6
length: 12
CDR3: ASSSYTGGETQY

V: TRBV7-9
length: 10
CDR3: ASSSEANGLT

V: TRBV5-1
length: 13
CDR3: ASSFDREGTDTQY

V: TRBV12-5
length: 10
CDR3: ASGFPPGEAF

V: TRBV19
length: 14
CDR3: ASSIEGEGGTDTQY

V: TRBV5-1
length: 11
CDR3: ASSIGLAAEQY

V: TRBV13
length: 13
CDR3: ASRRQGEPNEKLF

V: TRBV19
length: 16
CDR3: ASSILIGSLSGTGELF

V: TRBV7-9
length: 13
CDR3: ASSVTSGSSGELF

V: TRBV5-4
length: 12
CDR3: ASSSDRGTYGYT

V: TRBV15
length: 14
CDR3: ATSSIGRSSSYEQY

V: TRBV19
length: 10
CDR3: ATEQAGNTIY

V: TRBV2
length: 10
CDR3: ATAGTGYGYT

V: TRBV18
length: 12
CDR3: ASSPGTGNTEAF